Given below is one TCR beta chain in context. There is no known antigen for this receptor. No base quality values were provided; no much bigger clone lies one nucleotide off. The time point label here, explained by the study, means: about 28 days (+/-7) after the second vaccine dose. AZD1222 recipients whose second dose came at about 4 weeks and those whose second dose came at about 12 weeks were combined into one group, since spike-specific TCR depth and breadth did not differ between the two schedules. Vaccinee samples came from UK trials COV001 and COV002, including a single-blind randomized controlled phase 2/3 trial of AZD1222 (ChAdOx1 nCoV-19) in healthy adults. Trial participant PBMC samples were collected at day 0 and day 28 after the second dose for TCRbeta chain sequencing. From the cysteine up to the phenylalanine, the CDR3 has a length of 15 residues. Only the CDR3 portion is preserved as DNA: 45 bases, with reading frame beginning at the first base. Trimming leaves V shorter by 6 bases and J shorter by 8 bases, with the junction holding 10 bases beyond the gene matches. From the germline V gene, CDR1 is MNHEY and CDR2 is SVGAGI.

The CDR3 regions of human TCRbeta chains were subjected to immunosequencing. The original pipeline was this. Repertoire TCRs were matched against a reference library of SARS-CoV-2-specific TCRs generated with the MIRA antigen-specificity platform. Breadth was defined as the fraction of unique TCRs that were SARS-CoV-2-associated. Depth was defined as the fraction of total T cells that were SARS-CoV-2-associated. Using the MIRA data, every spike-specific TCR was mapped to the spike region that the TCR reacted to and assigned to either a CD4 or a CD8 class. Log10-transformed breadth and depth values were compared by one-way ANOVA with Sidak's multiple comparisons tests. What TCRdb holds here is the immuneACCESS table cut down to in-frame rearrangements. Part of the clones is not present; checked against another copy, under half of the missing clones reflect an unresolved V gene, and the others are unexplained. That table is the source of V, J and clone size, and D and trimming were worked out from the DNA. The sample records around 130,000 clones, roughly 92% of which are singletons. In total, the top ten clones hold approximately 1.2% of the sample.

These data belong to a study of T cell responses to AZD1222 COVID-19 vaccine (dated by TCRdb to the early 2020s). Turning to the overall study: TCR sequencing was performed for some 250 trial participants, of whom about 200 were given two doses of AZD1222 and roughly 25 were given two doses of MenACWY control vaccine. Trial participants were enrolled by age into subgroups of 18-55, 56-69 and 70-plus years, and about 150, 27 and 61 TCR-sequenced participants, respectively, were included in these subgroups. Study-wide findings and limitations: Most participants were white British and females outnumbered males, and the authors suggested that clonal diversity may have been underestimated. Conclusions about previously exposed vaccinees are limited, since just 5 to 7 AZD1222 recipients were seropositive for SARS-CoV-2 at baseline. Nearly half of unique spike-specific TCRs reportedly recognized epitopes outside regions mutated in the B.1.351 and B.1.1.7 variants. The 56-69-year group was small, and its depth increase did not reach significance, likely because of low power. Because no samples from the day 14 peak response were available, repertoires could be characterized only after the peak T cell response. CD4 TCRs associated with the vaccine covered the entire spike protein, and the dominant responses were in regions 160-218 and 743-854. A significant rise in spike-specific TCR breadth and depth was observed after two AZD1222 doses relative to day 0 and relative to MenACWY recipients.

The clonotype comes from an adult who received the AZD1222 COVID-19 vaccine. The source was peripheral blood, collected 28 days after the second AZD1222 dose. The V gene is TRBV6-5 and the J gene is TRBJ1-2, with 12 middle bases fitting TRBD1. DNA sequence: TGTGCCAGCAGGGCATCCGGGACAGGGGGCTACGGCTACACCTTC. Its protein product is CASRASGTGGYGYTF.